This TCR beta chain was obtained from a study of CD8+ T cells in alopecia areata. Study context: The drug, oral tofacitinib, was given to treated patients at 5 to 10 mg twice daily.

Overall study results and limits: Normal scalp showed lower clonality than lesional scalp, especially alopecia totalis/universalis. Patients shared TCRs less clearly than mice did, possibly for HLA-related reasons.

Individuals with alopecia areata gave both lesional scalp punch biopsies and peripheral blood for collection. With respect to this clone: Its specificity is not known.

cDNA serving as the sequencing template came from extracted, reverse transcribed RNA. The protocol was immunoSEQ multiplex PCR, while the TCRdb copy is restricted to in-frame clones and leaves out a portion. This table holds approximately 12,000 clones, 50% to 65% found once. The V gene's germline CDR1 is MNHEY and CDR2 SVGAGI. The CDR3 runs 15 residues. V shed 6 bases and J shed 7 bases, with 16 bases lying between them. Specimen: skin. The TCR comes from a human donor with alopecia areata. The V call is TRBV6-5, the J call TRBJ1-6; D is uncertain. The CDR3 sequence is CASSLLSGDNSPLHF. The CDR3 DNA reads as TGTGCCAGCAGCCTTCTATCGGGCGACAATTCACCCCTCCACTTT.